These 22 T cell receptor beta chains share one sample of origin, sequenced in a study of regulatory T cells in long-lasting Graves disease. Relying on iRepertoire HTBI primers and Arm-PCR of CDR3 regions, the team built TCR beta libraries. MiXCR, run by TCRdb on the multiplex PCR reads, gives a single entry per CDR3 protein. Altogether 680,000 or so distinct CDR3 sequences are present, 16% being singletons, with the ten largest covering 15% to 20%. Sample time point: newly diagnosed GD, antithyroid drugs for less than 3 months. Extracted RNA from PBMCs served as the source of the TCR library. The sample was also linked to a second study, of T cells in Graves' hyperthyroidism and ophthalmopathy.

This material consisted of peripheral blood mononuclear cells (PBMCs), taken at new diagnosis, from a patient treated with antithyroid drugs. The receptors were gathered from a woman aged 30 to 39 with Graves disease.

This clonotype appeared many times. The gene calls are TRBV30 and TRBJ1-1; a weak D match, TRBD1 (5 bases). Germline V gives CDR1 GTSNPN, CDR2 SVGIG (reference sequence). This CDR3 is 11 amino acids long. The V and J ends lost 0 bases and 7 bases respectively, with 6 bases between them. The CDR3 DNA is TGTGCCTGGAGTGTAAGGGGTGAAGCTTTCTTT. Its protein product is CAWSVRGEAFF. Drawing the rest from reference TRBV30 and TRBJ1-1, the complete variable domain is SQTIHQWPATLVQPVGSPLSLECTVEGTSNPNLYWYRQAAGRGLQLLFYSVGIGQISSEVPQNLSASRPQDRQFILSSKKLLLSDSGFYLCAWSVRGEAFFGQGTRLTVV.

This chain connects TRBV19 to TRBJ2-6, with D unclear. The germline V and J ends were trimmed by 5 bases and 0 bases, with 11 bases remaining between them. CDR1 is LNHDA, CDR2 SQIVND, per germline (reference sequence). This CDR3 contains 16 residues. The CDR3 protein is CASSLTSRSGANVLTF. DNA for the CDR3: TGTGCCAGTAGTCTTACGTCTCGCTCTGGGGCCAACGTCCTGACTTTC.

This clonotype was recorded at least ten times. The CDR3, as DNA: TGTGCCAGCAGAAGGGGTGCGTCGGGGGGGTTTGGCTACACCTTC. This gives the protein CASRRGASGGFGYTF. The chain carries TRBV12-3 or TRBV12-4 and TRBJ1-2; maybe TRBD1 (5 bases). The V gene lost 6 bases and the J gene lost 7 bases, with 21 bases spanning the gap. CDR3 length equals 15 residues.

The V gene is TRBV6-1, the J gene TRBJ2-1; 11 bases fit TRBD2. The CDR3 totals 16 residues. Germline trimming cut 4 bases from V and 1 base from J; bases unmatched to any gene: 3. Germline loops: CDR1 MNHNS, CDR2 SASEGT. DNA for the CDR3: TGTGCCAGCAGTGGACTAGCGGGATATTCCTACAATGAGCAGTTCTTC. Translated: CASSGLAGYSYNEQFF.

The chain uses TRBV20-1 and TRBJ1-1; D call uncertain. The germline V and J ends were trimmed by 6 bases and 1 base, with 12 bases remaining between them. Germline V gene sequence: CDR1 DFQATT, CDR2 SNEGSKA (reference sequence). The CDR3 contains 13 residues. CDR3 sequence: CSAPGGWNTEAFF. The CDR3 DNA is TGCAGTGCCCCCGGCGGGTGGAACACTGAAGCTTTCTTT.

This rearrangement joins TRBV12-3 or TRBV12-4 to TRBJ2-6; D call uncertain. Trimming took 3 bases from V and 3 from J, leaving 6 bases between them. The CDR3 length is 14 residues. CDR3 residues: CASSFPGGANVLTF. Here the CDR3 DNA reads TGTGCCAGCAGTTTCCCCGGTGGGGCCAACGTCCTGACTTTC.

About this clonotype: A read error may explain this, as a much larger clone is one base away. The V and J genes are TRBV29-1 and TRBJ2-7; the D gene is possibly TRBD2 (5 bases). Germline CDR1 SQVTM, CDR2 ANQGSEA. The CDR3 length is 12 residues. The CDR3 nucleotides are TGCAGCGATCCTCGGACTTCCTACGAGCAGTGCTTC. It codes for CSDPRTSYEQCF.

This clonotype was seen ten or more times. This chain uses TRBV20-1 with TRBJ1-2; possibly TRBD1 for D (5 bases). Looked up from germline, CDR1 is DFQATT and CDR2 is SNEGSKA (reference sequence). The CDR3 loop spans 12 amino acids. Trimming shortened V by 8 bases and J by 6 bases, and 16 bases separated the two germline ends. The CDR3 is CSYSRDGHGYTF. CDR3 DNA sequence: TGCAGTTACTCCCGGGACGGACATGGCTACACCTTC.

There are many counts of this clonotype. The gene calls are TRBV28 and TRBJ1-5, with TRBD1 identical over 7 bases. Germline V lookup: CDR1 MDHEN, CDR2 SYDVKM. The CDR3 consists of 17 residues. V shed 5 bases and J 0 bases; nucleotides not matched to a gene: 10. CDR3: CASSRLGNRGSNQPQHF. CDR3 bases: TGTGCCAGCAGTCGACTAGGAAACAGGGGTAGCAATCAGCCCCAGCATTTT.

This clonotype was recorded a few times. The DNA of the CDR3 is TGTGCCAGCAGTTTAGGCGGGGGGGCGACCGACGAGCAGTACTTC. It specifies CASSLGGGATDEQYF. The chain recombines TRBV12-3 or TRBV12-4 with TRBJ2-7; 9 bases map to TRBD2. V trimming: 1 base; J trimming: 5 bases; junction bases outside the gene matches: 6. This CDR3 is 15 amino acids long.

This clonotype has only a few counts. This chain connects TRBV6-1 to TRBJ1-5, with a possible D match to TRBD1 (5 bases). V lost 2 bases and J 3 bases, leaving 14 bases between the germline ends. Germline values: CDR1 MNHNS, CDR2 SASEGT. This CDR3 comprises 16 residues. CDR3 sequence (DNA): TGTGCCAGCAGTGAACACTGGGGCTCAAACAATCAGCCCCAGCATTTT. This codes for CASSEHWGSNNQPQHF.

This clonotype was counted at least ten times. The chain joins TRBV29-1 to TRBJ2-7; D tentatively fits TRBD1 or TRBD2 (5 bases each). Trimming left V 6 bases short and J 7 bases short, with 25 bases between. Germline CDR1 is SQVTM and CDR2 is ANQGSEA. The CDR3 totals 15 residues. This CDR3 reads CSVGDPGRTQLEQYF. CDR3 DNA: TGCAGCGTCGGAGACCCGGGACGGACTCAGCTAGAGCAGTACTTC.

The CDR3 DNA is TGCGCCAGCAGCCAAGCCCGGGTTGGCGGCCTCTACGAGCAGTACTTC. Amino acids: CASSQARVGGLYEQYF. V and J are TRBV4-1 and TRBJ2-7; unclear D gene. Germline CDR1 reads MGHRA; CDR2 reads YSYEKL. The length of the CDR3 is 16 residues. V shed 1 base and J shed 3 bases, with 16 bases lying between them.

This clonotype was recorded at least ten times. This chain joins TRBV2 and TRBJ2-1; 9 positions match TRBD2. Germline values: CDR1 SNHLY, CDR2 FYNNEI. The CDR3 is 15 amino acids. Trimming at V came to 5 bases and at J to 7 bases, leaving 9 bases not matched to a gene. This CDR3 reads CASSPGGSGRNEQFF. The DNA for the CDR3 is TGTGCCAGCAGTCCGGGGGGTAGCGGGAGAAATGAGCAGTTCTTC.

This clonotype was counted a few times. This sequence joins TRBV11-2 and TRBJ2-7; D may be TRBD2 (6 bases). Germline V gene lookup returns CDR1 SGHAT and CDR2 FQNNGV. This CDR3 spans 15 amino acids. The germline V and J ends were trimmed by 4 bases and 2 bases, with 15 bases remaining between them. Written as DNA, the CDR3 is TGTGCCAGCAGCTCCGTTAGCGGAACGCCCTACGAGCAGTACTTC. Protein: CASSSVSGTPYEQYF.

The rearrangement joins TRBV15 to TRBJ1-6, with D hard to call. Germline V gives CDR1 LNHNV, CDR2 YYDKDF (reference sequence). Trimming cost V 0 bases and J 7 bases, with 4 bases left between them. The CDR3 sequence is 13 residues long. CDR3 region: CATSREENSPLHF. As DNA, the CDR3 is TGTGCCACCAGCAGAGAAGAGAATTCACCCCTCCACTTT. Together with reference TRBV15 and TRBJ1-6, the CDR3 gives the full variable domain: DAMVIQNPRYQVTQFGKPVTLSCSQTLNHNVMYWYQQKSSQAPKLLFHYYDKDFNNEADTPDNFQSRRPNTSFCFLDIRSPGLGDTAMYLCATSREENSPLHFGNGTRLTVT.

This clonotype has just a few counts. This chain connects TRBV6-2 or TRBV6-3 to TRBJ2-3; D is undetermined. The CDR3 runs 16 residues. The germline V gene has CDR1 MNHEY and CDR2 SVGEGT. V lost 6 bases and J 6 bases, leaving 22 bases between the germline ends. The CDR3 loop is CASSLGPQAPPDTQYF. The CDR3 DNA is TGTGCCAGCAGCCTTGGGCCCCAGGCGCCGCCGGATACGCAGTATTTT.

V is TRBV30 and J is TRBJ2-2, with D hard to call. V gave up 0 bases and J gave up 6 bases, with 5 bases separating them. Germline V lookup: CDR1 GTSNPN, CDR2 SVGIG (reference sequence). This CDR3 has 12 amino acids. DNA for the CDR3: TGTGCCTGGAGTGTAATTTCCGGGGAGCTGTTTTTT. It specifies CAWSVISGELFF.

The rearrangement joins TRBV19 to TRBJ1-2; 12 bases map to TRBD1. V was pared by 1 base and J by 7 bases, with 10 bases of the junction left unmatched. The germline gives CDR1 LNHDA, CDR2 SQIVND (reference sequence). This CDR3 is 17 amino acids long. The CDR3: CASSIVGTGGWIGGYTF. Written as DNA, the CDR3 is TGTGCCAGTAGTATAGTCGGGACAGGGGGCTGGATCGGTGGCTACACCTTC. Filled out from reference TRBV19 and TRBJ1-2, the complete variable domain reads DGGITQSPKYLFRKEGQNVTLSCEQNLNHDAMYWYRQDPGQGLRLIYYSQIVNDFQKGDIAEGYSVSREKKESFPLTVTSAQKNPTAFYLCASSIVGTGGWIGGYTFGSGTRLTVV.

This clonotype was observed many times. J is TRBJ1-2 and V is TRBV24-1; D not certain. The V end was cut by 4 bases, the J end by 3 bases, with 17 bases between. This CDR3 is built from 16 residues. The germline V gene has CDR1 KGHDR and CDR2 SFDVKD. DNA of the CDR3: TGTGCCACCAGTGACTCCCGGTCCCCCGGGGACTATGGCTACACCTTC. This encodes CATSDSRSPGDYGYTF.

This clonotype was detected once. V is TRBV27 and J is TRBJ2-7, with 8 positions matching TRBD2. CDR1 MNHEY and CDR2 SMNVEV come from the germline V gene (reference sequence). CDR3 size: 14 residues. V lost 6 bases to trimming and J lost 1 base; unmatched junction nucleotides: 5. The CDR3 sequence: CASRGLGESYEQYF. CDR3 nucleotides: TGTGCCAGCAGGGGACTAGGAGAGTCCTACGAGCAGTACTTC.

In its sample, this clonotype was seen a few times. This chain connects TRBV7-9 to TRBJ1-3, with D perhaps TRBD1 (6 bases). Germline CDR1 reads SEHNR; CDR2 reads FQNEAQ (reference sequence). CDR3 length equals 15 residues. The V end lost 4 bases, the J end lost 2 bases, and 12 bases lay between the germline ends. The CDR3 sequence is CASSSERGTGNTIYF. In DNA, the CDR3 is TGTGCCAGCAGCTCCGAAAGGGGGACTGGAAACACCATATATTTT.